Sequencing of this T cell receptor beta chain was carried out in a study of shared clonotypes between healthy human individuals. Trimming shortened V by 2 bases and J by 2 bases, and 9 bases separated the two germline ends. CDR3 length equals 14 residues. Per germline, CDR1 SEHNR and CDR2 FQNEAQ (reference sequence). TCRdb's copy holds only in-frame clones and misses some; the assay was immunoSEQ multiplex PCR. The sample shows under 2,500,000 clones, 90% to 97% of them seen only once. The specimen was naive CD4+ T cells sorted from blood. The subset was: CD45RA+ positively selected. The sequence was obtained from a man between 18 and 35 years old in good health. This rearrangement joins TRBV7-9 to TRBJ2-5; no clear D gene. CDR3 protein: CASSLKSGQETQYF. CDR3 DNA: TGTGCCAGCAGCTTAAAATCAGGACAAGAGACCCAGTACTTC. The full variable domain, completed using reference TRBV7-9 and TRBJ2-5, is DTGVSQNPRHKITKRGQNVTFRCDPISEHNRLYWYRQTLGQGPEFLTYFQNEAQLEKSRLLSDRFSAERPKGSFSTLEIQRTEQGDSAMYLCASSLKSGQETQYFGPGTRLLVL.